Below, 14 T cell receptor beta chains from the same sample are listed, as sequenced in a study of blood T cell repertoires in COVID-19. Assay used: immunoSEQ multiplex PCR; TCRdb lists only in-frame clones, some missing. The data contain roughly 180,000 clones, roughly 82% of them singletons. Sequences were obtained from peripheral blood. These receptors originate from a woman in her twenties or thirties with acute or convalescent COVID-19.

DNA for the CDR3: TGTGCCACGCAGACAGGGGGTTCCTACCAGCCCCAGCATTTT. Its protein is CATQTGGSYQPQHF. V gene TRBV19 combines with J gene TRBJ1-5, with 9 bases matching TRBD1. In germline, CDR1 is LNHDA, CDR2 SQIVND (reference sequence). The CDR3 runs 14 residues. The V segment lost 10 bases and the J segment 7 bases; nucleotides outside the gene matches: 11.

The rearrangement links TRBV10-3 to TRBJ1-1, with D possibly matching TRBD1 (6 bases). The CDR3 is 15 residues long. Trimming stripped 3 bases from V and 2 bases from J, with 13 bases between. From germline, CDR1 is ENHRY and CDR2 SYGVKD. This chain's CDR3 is CAISDDGGPNTEAFF. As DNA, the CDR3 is TGTGCCATCAGTGACGACGGGGGGCCCAACACTGAAGCTTTCTTT.

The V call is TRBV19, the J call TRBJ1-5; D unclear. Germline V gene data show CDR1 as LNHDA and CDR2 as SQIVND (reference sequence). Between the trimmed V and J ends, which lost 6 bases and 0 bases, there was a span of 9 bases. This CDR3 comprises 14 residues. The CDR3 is CASRSGISNQPQHF. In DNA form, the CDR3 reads TGTGCCAGTAGATCAGGAATTAGCAATCAGCCCCAGCATTTT.

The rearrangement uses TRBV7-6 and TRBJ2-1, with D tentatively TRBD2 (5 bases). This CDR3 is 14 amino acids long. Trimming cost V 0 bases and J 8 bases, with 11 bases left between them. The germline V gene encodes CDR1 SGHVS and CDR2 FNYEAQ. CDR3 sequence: CASSLAFLADEQFF. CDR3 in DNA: TGTGCCAGCAGCTTAGCTTTCCTAGCCGATGAGCAGTTCTTC.

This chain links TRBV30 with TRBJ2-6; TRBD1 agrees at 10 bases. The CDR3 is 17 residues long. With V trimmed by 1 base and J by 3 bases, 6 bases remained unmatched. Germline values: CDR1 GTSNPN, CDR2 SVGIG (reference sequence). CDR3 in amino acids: CAWSETGGGFGANVLTF. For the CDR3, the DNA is TGTGCCTGGAGTGAGACAGGGGGCGGTTTTGGGGCCAACGTCCTGACTTTC. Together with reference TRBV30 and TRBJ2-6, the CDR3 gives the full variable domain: SQTIHQWPATLVQPVGSPLSLECTVEGTSNPNLYWYRQAAGRGLQLLFYSVGIGQISSEVPQNLSASRPQDRQFILSSKKLLLSDSGFYLCAWSETGGGFGANVLTFGAGSRLTVL.

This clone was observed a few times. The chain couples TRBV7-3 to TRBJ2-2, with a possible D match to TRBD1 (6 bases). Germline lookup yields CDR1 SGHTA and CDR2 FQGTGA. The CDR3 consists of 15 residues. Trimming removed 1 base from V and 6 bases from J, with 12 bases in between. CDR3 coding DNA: TGTGCCAGCAGCTTAATGGGACAAGGAGCCGGGGAGCTGTTTTTT. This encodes CASSLMGQGAGELFF.

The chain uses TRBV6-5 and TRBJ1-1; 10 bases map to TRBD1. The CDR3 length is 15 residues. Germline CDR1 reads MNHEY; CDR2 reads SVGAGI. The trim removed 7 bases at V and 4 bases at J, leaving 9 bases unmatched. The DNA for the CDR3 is TGTGCCAGCACTCGGGACAGGGGAATAAGCACTGAAGCTTTCTTT. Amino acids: CASTRDRGISTEAFF.

CDR3 nucleotide sequence: TGTGCCAGCAGCTCCCCGGGACTAGCGCTTCGGGACGAGCAGTACTTC. Amino acids: CASSSPGLALRDEQYF. The chain is built from TRBV11-2 and TRBJ2-7; 10 bases align to TRBD2. V shed 4 bases and J 5 bases; nucleotides not matched to a gene: 11. This CDR3 contains 16 residues. Germline-derived CDR1 and CDR2 are SGHAT and FQNNGV.

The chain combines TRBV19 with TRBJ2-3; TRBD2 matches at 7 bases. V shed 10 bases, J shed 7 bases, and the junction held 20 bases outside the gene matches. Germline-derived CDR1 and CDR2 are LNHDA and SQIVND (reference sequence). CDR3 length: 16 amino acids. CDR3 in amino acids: CATAPPQSGIVNTQYF. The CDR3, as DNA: TGTGCCACAGCCCCTCCGCAGAGCGGGATCGTAAATACGCAGTATTTT. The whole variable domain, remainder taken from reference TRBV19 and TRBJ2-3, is DGGITQSPKYLFRKEGQNVTLSCEQNLNHDAMYWYRQDPGQGLRLIYYSQIVNDFQKGDIAEGYSVSREKKESFPLTVTSAQKNPTAFYLCATAPPQSGIVNTQYFGPGTRLTVL.

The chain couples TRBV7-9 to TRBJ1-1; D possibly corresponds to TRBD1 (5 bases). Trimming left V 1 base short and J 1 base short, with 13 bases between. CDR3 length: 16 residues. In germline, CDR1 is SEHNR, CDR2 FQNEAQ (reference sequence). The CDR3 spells CASSLVGRAPNTEAFF. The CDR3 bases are TGTGCCAGCAGCTTAGTCGGCAGGGCCCCGAACACTGAAGCTTTCTTT.

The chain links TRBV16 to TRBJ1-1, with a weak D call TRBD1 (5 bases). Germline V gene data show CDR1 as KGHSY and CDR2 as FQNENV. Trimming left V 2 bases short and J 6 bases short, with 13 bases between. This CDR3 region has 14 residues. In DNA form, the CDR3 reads TGTGCCAGCAGCCAAAAATTCCGGGACTCTGAAGCTTTCTTT. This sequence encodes CASSQKFRDSEAFF.

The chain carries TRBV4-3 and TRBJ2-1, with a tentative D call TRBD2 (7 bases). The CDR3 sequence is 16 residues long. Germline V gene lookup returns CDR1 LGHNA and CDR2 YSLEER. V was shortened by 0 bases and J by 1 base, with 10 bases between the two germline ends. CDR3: CASSQDEGGSYNEQFF. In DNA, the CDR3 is TGCGCCAGCAGCCAAGACGAGGGGGGGTCCTACAATGAGCAGTTCTTC.

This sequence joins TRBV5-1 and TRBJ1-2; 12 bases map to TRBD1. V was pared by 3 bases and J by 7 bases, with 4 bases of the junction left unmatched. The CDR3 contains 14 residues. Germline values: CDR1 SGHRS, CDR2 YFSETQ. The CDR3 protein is CASSSGTGGGGYTF. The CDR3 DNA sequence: TGCGCCAGCAGCTCCGGGACAGGGGGCGGTGGCTACACCTTC.

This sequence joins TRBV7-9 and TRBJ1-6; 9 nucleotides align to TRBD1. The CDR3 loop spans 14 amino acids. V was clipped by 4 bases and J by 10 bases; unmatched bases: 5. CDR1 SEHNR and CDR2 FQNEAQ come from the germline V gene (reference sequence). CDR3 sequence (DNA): TGTGCCAGCAGCTACACAGGGGGCGGCTCACCCCTCCACTTT. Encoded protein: CASSYTGGGSPLHF.